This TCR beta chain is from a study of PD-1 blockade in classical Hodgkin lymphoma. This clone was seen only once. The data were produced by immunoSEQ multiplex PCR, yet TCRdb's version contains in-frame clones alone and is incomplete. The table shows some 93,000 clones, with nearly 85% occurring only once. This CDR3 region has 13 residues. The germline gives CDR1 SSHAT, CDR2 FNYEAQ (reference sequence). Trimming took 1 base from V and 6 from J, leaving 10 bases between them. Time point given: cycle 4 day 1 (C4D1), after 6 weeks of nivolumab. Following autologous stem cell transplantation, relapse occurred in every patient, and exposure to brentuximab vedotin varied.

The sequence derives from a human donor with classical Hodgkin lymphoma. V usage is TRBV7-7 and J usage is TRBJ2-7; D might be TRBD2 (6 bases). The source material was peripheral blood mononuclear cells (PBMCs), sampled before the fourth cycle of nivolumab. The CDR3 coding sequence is TGTGCCAGCAGCTTAGACCGGGGGTCCGAGCAGTACTTC. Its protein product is CASSLDRGSEQYF.